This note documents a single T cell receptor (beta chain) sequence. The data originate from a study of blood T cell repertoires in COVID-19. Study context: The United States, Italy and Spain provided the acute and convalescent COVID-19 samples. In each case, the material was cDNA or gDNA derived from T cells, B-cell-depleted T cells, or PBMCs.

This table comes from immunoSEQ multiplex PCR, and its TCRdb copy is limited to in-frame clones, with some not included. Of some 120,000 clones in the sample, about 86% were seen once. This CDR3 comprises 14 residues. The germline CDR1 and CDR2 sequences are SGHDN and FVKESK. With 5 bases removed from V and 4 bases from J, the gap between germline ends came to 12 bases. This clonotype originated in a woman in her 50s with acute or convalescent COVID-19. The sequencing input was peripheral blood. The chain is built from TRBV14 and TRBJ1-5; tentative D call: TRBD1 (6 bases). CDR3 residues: CASSRTGWNQPQHF. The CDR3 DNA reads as TGTGCCAGCAGCAGAACAGGGTGGAATCAGCCCCAGCATTTT.